Listed here are 23 T cell receptor beta chains from one sample, sequenced in a study of human T cells and chemical hapten exposure. Regarding time point: pre-sensitization, week 0. Documented treatment: therapeutic diphenylcyclopropenone sensitization with weekly scalp DPC. TCRdb reanalysed the RACE reads using MiXCR and keeps one entry per CDR3 protein. The sample holds tens of thousands of distinct CDR3 sequences, 10% to 11% seen once. This sample comprised whole blood, obtained in connection with sensitization to the hapten diphenylcyclopropenone (DPC). The source of these receptors is a woman aged 45-59 years with alopecia areata. Some clones in this sample may be carry-over from other donors' samples.

The chain uses TRBV5-5 and TRBJ2-7; D not resolved. The length of the CDR3 is 14 residues. Trimming left V 2 bases short and J 2 bases short, with 11 bases between. CDR1 is SGHKS, CDR2 YYEKEE, per germline (reference sequence). CDR3 sequence: CASSLNRSPYEQYF. In DNA, the CDR3 is TGTGCCAGCAGCTTAAATCGGTCCCCCTACGAGCAGTACTTC.

This clonotype showed up many times. The junction and the germline gene differ at one end; a read error may be behind it. The chain is built from TRBV29-1 and TRBJ1-1, with D maybe TRBD1 (5 bases). The CDR3 sequence is 8 residues long. Germline loops: CDR1 SQVTM, CDR2 ANQGSEA. The CDR3 DNA follows: TGCAGCGTAGATATGGGGGACTTT. It is translated as CSVDMGDF.

This chain connects TRBV5-1 to TRBJ2-7; the D is unclear. Germline V lookup: CDR1 SGHRS, CDR2 YFSETQ. Trimming took 1 base from V and 6 from J, leaving 14 bases between them. The CDR3 covers 14 residues. CDR3 nucleotide sequence: TGCGCCAGCAGCTTGTTATCCGGTGAGGCCGAGCAGTACTTC. Residues: CASSLLSGEAEQYF.

V is TRBV28 and J is TRBJ1-5; 8 positions match TRBD1. The CDR3 length is 19 residues. V shed 7 bases, J shed 7 bases, and the junction held 24 bases outside the gene matches. Germline lookup yields CDR1 MDHEN and CDR2 SYDVKM. CDR3 protein: CASTRRTGQGIFMGQPQHF. Here the CDR3 DNA reads TGTGCCAGCACCCGGCGGACAGGGCAGGGGATATTTATGGGCCAGCCCCAGCATTTT.

The V and J genes are TRBV5-1 and TRBJ2-3; 9 nucleotides align to TRBD2. The length of the CDR3 is 18 residues. The V gene's germline CDR1 is SGHRS and CDR2 YFSETQ. V was pared by 0 bases and J by 0 bases, with 8 bases of the junction left unmatched. CDR3 sequence reads: CASSLVVPSGTSTDTQYF. In DNA form, the CDR3 reads TGCGCCAGCAGCTTGGTAGTACCTAGCGGGACTAGCACAGATACGCAGTATTTT.

The sample holds many counts of this clonotype. The genes are TRBV28 and TRBJ1-1, with D possibly being TRBD1 (5 bases). Looked up from germline, CDR1 is MDHEN and CDR2 is SYDVKM. This CDR3 has 16 amino acids. Trimming removed 3 bases at V and 7 bases at J, with 21 bases between. The chain's CDR3 is CASSFWVAGRLFEAFF. CDR3 DNA sequence: TGTGCCAGCAGTTTTTGGGTCGCGGGACGGCTTTTTGAAGCTTTCTTT.

This clonotype was recorded many times. J is TRBJ2-3 and V is TRBV20-1, with 7 bases lining up with TRBD2. The V segment lost 3 bases and the J segment 1 base; nucleotides outside the gene matches: 4. Looked up from germline, CDR1 is DFQATT and CDR2 is SNEGSKA (reference sequence). The CDR3 is made up of 14 amino acids. The CDR3 bases are TGCAGTGCTAGTAAGCGGGGACGCACAGATACGCAGTATTTT. It codes for CSASKRGRTDTQYF.

This chain uses TRBV30 with TRBJ1-1; 7 bases fit TRBD1. The germline V gene encodes CDR1 GTSNPN and CDR2 SVGIG (reference sequence). The CDR3 runs 11 residues. The trim removed 5 bases at V and 7 bases at J, leaving 4 bases unmatched. This CDR3 is CAWGTVSEAFF. The CDR3 nucleotides are TGTGCCTGGGGGACAGTCAGTGAAGCTTTCTTT.

V is TRBV6-2 or TRBV6-3 and J is TRBJ2-1, with 8 bases that match TRBD1. The CDR3 covers 15 residues. Germline V gene data show CDR1 as MNHEY and CDR2 as SVGEGT. Trimming cost V 8 bases and J 0 bases; bases outside gene matches: 6. The CDR3 DNA reads as TGTGCCAGCGGTAACACAGGGGGCTCCTACAATGAGCAGTTCTTC. Protein product: CASGNTGGSYNEQFF.

The table lists this clonotype with a few counts. V usage is TRBV3-1 and J usage is TRBJ1-3; D is unclear. Germline V gene lookup returns CDR1 LGHDT and CDR2 YNNKEL (reference sequence). CDR3 length equals 15 residues. Trimming cost V 2 bases and J 0 bases, with 8 bases left between them. CDR3: CASSQSGDSGNTIYF. The DNA of the CDR3 is TGTGCCAGCAGCCAATCGGGAGACTCTGGAAACACCATATATTTT.

V is TRBV29-1 and J is TRBJ2-5; 7 nucleotides agree with TRBD1. The CDR3 has 15 residues. V dropped 6 bases and J dropped 1; count of bases not matched to a gene: 11. Germline V gene sequence: CDR1 SQVTM, CDR2 ANQGSEA. The CDR3 loop reads CSVGNAGTAQETQYF. Here the CDR3 DNA reads TGCAGCGTCGGTAACGCCGGGACAGCCCAAGAGACCCAGTACTTC.

This rearrangement joins TRBV7-9 to TRBJ2-6; possibly TRBD1 or TRBD2 for D (5 bases each). The CDR3 extends over 16 amino acids. CDR1 SEHNR and CDR2 FQNEAQ come from the germline V gene (reference sequence). Trimming left V 2 bases short and J 8 bases short, with 16 bases between. The CDR3 DNA reads as TGTGCCAGCAGCTTAAGGGACGCAGGAGCAACCAACGTCCTGACTTTC. This gives the protein CASSLRDAGATNVLTF.

This clonotype was counted at least ten times. The rearrangement uses TRBV18 and TRBJ2-1; 7 nucleotides align to TRBD1. Germline assignment: CDR1 KGHSH and CDR2 LQKENI. The CDR3 runs 16 residues. The trim removed 3 bases at V and 6 bases at J, leaving 11 bases unmatched. The CDR3 spells CASSPQTGSSGNEQFF. CDR3 coding DNA: TGTGCCAGCTCACCCCAGACAGGGAGCTCCGGCAATGAGCAGTTCTTC.

This clonotype has at least ten counts. V gene TRBV12-3 or TRBV12-4 combines with J gene TRBJ2-5; TRBD2 might be the D (6 bases). V lost 5 bases, J lost 3 bases, and 19 bases lay in between. CDR3 length: 16 amino acids. The CDR3: CASSKRRDLFKETQYF. The CDR3 bases are TGTGCCAGCAGTAAGCGGCGGGACCTTTTTAAAGAGACCCAGTACTTC.

This clonotype has at least ten counts. The rearrangement links TRBV13 to TRBJ2-5; 9 nucleotides align to TRBD1. Germline CDR1 PRHDT, CDR2 FYEKMQ (reference sequence). V shed 3 bases, J shed 5 bases, and the junction held 4 bases outside the gene matches. CDR3 length: 14 residues. In nucleotides, the CDR3 is TGTGCCAGCAGCTTGGACAGGGGCATTGAGACCCAGTACTTC. Its protein product is CASSLDRGIETQYF.

This sequence joins TRBV9 and TRBJ2-7, with D tentatively TRBD1 (5 bases). Trimming left V 6 bases short and J 0 bases short, with 16 bases between. The CDR3 totals 15 residues. Germline loops: CDR1 SGDLS, CDR2 YYNGEE. The CDR3 nucleotides read TGTGCCAGCACCCTGGGGCAGGCCAGCTCCTACGAGCAGTACTTC. It specifies CASTLGQASSYEQYF.

The V call is TRBV28, the J call TRBJ2-7, with D possibly matching TRBD1 (8 bases). V was shortened by 9 bases and J by 6 bases, with 21 bases between the two germline ends. The CDR3 has 14 residues. CDR1 is MDHEN, CDR2 SYDVKM, per germline. In nucleotides, the CDR3 is TGTGCCAGTAATGACCACAGGGGGGGAGGCGAGCAGTACTTC. It is translated as CASNDHRGGGEQYF.

This clonotype was counted only a few times. J is TRBJ2-4 and V is TRBV7-2; no clear D gene. The CDR3 extends over 12 amino acids. Trimming removed 2 bases from V and 7 bases from J, with 6 bases in between. Germline loops: CDR1 SGHTA, CDR2 FQGNSA. The CDR3 bases are TGTGCCAGCAGCTTACTAGGGAACATTCAGTACTTC. It translates to CASSLLGNIQYF.

The chain uses TRBV5-1 and TRBJ2-7, with 8 bases that match TRBD1. The V gene's germline CDR1 is SGHRS and CDR2 YFSETQ. The CDR3 is 14 residues long. Trimming at V came to 0 bases and at J to 5 bases, leaving 4 bases not matched to a gene. The CDR3, as DNA: TGCGCCAGCAGCTTGGGGGGACAGGTTGACGAGCAGTACTTC. This sequence encodes CASSLGGQVDEQYF.

The chain recombines TRBV20-1 with TRBJ1-5, with a weak D call TRBD1 (5 bases). Germline V lookup: CDR1 DFQATT, CDR2 SNEGSKA (reference sequence). V dropped 8 bases and J dropped 2 bases, with 16 bases sitting between them. This CDR3 has 14 residues. In DNA form, the CDR3 reads TGCAGTACCCGGAGGGGTTCGGGCAATCAGCCCCAGCATTTT. This translates into CSTRRGSGNQPQHF.

V is TRBV28 and J is TRBJ2-7, with D tentatively TRBD2 (6 bases). V was clipped by 6 bases and J by 5 bases, with 8 bases between them. The CDR3 sequence is 11 residues long. Germline V gene data show CDR1 as MDHEN and CDR2 as SYDVKM. CDR3: CASRGRHEQYF. As DNA, the CDR3 is TGTGCCAGCAGAGGGAGGCACGAGCAGTACTTC. Looking up the rest from reference TRBV28 and TRBJ2-7 gives the full variable domain: DVKVTQSSRYLVKRTGEKVFLECVQDMDHENMFWYRQDPGLGLRLIYFSYDVKMKEKGDIPEGYSVSREKKERFSLILESASTNQTSMYLCASRGRHEQYFGPGTRLTVT.

The CDR3 region has the DNA TGTGCCAGCTCACCACCGTCCCGTACCCTTTACGAGCAGTACTTC. Its protein is CASSPPSRTLYEQYF. The V gene is TRBV18, the J gene TRBJ2-7; no reliable D call. Trimming took 0 bases from V and 4 from J, leaving 13 bases between them. The CDR3 is 15 residues long. Per germline, CDR1 KGHSH and CDR2 LQKENI. Using reference TRBV18 and TRBJ2-7 for the parts outside the CDR3, the full variable domain is NAGVMQNPRHLVRRRGQEARLRCSPMKGHSHVYWYRQLPEEGLKFMVYLQKENIIDESGMPKERFSAEFPKEGPSILRIQQVVRGDSAAYFCASSPPSRTLYEQYFGPGTRLTVT.

This clonotype was detected a few times. J is TRBJ2-1 and V is TRBV20-1; D is possibly TRBD2 (6 bases). The CDR3 extends over 14 amino acids. Germline values: CDR1 DFQATT, CDR2 SNEGSKA (reference sequence). The ends were cut back, 4 bases at V and 2 bases at J, with 12 bases in the middle. CDR3 nucleotide sequence: TGCAGTGCTACCCCCCGGACTACCTACAATGAGCAGTTCTTC. Protein product: CSATPRTTYNEQFF.